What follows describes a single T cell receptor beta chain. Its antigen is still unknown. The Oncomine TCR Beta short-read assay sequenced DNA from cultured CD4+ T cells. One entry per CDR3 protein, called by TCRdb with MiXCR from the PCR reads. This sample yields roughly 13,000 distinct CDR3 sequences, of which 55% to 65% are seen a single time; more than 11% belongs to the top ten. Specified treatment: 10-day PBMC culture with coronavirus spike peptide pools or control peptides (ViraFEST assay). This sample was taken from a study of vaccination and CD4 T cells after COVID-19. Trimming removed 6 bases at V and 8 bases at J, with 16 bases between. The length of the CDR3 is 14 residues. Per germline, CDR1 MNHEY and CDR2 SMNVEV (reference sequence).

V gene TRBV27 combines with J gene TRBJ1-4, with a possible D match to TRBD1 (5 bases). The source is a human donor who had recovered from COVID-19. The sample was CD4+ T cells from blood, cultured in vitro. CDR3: CASRRGDSREKLFF. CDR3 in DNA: TGTGCCAGCAGAAGAGGGGATAGCCGAGAAAAACTGTTTTTT.